This TCR beta chain was sequenced in a study of blood T cells in healthy people across ages. A second PCR of roughly 7 to 11 cycles used a sample-barcoded 5' primer and a J-beta primer mix. Every molecule of cDNA carried a tag from a template-switch adaptor with 12 random nucleotides. TCRdb itself ran the 5' RACE reads through MiXCR, one entry per CDR3 protein. The sample carries around 800,000 distinct CDR3 sequences, roughly 50% recorded once. The CDR3 has 13 residues. Germline values: CDR1 MNHEY, CDR2 SVGAGI. The table lists this clonotype with a few counts. Its cognate antigen is unknown. Study-level results: In these data, TCR beta diversity tracked strongly with naive T cell percentage.

The individuals who served as donors were healthy Caucasians living in Russia, aged roughly 6 to 90. This TCR was recovered from a man of 80 years or more in good health. This chain links TRBV6-5 with TRBJ2-5, with a tentative D call TRBD2 (6 bases). The tail of the sequence fits TRBJ2-7 better, so the J call may be wrong. Sample: blood. CDR3 sequence (DNA): TGTGCCAGCAGTGGCGGAGGGAGATACGAGCAGTACTTC. This gives the protein CASSGGGRYEQYF.